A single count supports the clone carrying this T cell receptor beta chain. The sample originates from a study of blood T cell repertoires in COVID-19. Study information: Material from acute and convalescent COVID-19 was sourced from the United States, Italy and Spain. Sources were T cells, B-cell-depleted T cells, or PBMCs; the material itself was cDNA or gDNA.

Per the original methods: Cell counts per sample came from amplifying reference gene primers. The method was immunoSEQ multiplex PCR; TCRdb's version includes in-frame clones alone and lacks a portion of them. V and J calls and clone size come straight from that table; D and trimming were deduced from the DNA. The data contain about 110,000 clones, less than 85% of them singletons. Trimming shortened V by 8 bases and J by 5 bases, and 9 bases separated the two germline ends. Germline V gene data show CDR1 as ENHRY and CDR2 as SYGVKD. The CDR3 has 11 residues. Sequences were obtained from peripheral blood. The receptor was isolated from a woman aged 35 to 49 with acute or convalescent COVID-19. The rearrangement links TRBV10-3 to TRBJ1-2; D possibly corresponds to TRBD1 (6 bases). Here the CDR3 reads CAIRDTYGYTF. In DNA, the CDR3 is TGTGCCATCCGGGACACTTATGGCTACACCTTC.